The rows below give T cell receptor beta chains drawn from one sample of a study of blood T cell repertoires in COVID-19. The method was immunoSEQ multiplex PCR; TCRdb's version includes in-frame clones alone and lacks a portion of them. The data show roughly 200,000 clones, with 80% to 90% seen just once and about 10% held by the top ten. Sequencing was done on a sample of peripheral blood. These receptors all come from a woman older than 75 with COVID-19, enrolled during active disease. The CDR3 runs from the conserved cysteine through the conserved F or W.

cdr3_aa j_call cdr3_length v_call
CASSQQGGSEETQYF TRBJ2-5 15 TRBV6-2/TRBV6-3
CATSRPRGSGNIQYF TRBJ2-4 15 TRBV15
CATSAAGGAYGYTF TRBJ1-2 14 TRBV24-1
CASDRSGNGYTF TRBJ1-2 12 TRBV2
CASSPNRGINTDTQYF TRBJ2-3 16 TRBV4-2
CASSWGGELVKQYF TRBJ2-7 14 TRBV6-5
CAISRTGVDTEAFF TRBJ1-1 14 TRBV10-3
CASSQGGTGNTGELFF TRBJ2-2 16 TRBV4-1
CASSLGGRGRTGELFF TRBJ2-2 16 TRBV9
CASSLYPGYTF TRBJ1-2 11 TRBV12-3/TRBV12-4
CASSFIPQSGNTIYF TRBJ1-3 15 TRBV28
CASSILNTEAFF TRBJ1-1 12 TRBV19
CASSLVSGGHFKETQYF TRBJ2-5 17 TRBV11-2
CSVDGPTNSQAETQYF TRBJ2-5 16 TRBV29-1
CASSQEPWAQGMQETQYF TRBJ2-5 18 TRBV4-3
CASSQEGRLQETQYF TRBJ2-5 15 TRBV3-1/TRBV3-2
CASSPGQGWNSPLHF TRBJ1-6 15 TRBV3-1/TRBV3-2
CASSRGTAYNEQFF TRBJ2-1 14 TRBV6-5
CASSVDGMGRNTIYF TRBJ1-3 15 TRBV9
CSVSGQGETQYF TRBJ2-5 12 TRBV29-1
CASSALQGTYGYTF TRBJ1-2 14 TRBV5-1
CASTFSRTNEKLFF TRBJ1-4 14 TRBV2
CSVGSLPGQGNNQPQHF TRBJ1-5 17 TRBV29-1
CASSQARDRGSYNEQFF TRBJ2-1 17 TRBV4-3
CASSLSSRHYGYTF TRBJ1-2 14 TRBV27
CASSFANEAFF TRBJ1-1 11 TRBV5-6
CATSRDTGGGRPTDTQYF TRBJ2-3 18 TRBV15
CASRPPPGDGYTF TRBJ1-2 13 TRBV5-5